This T cell receptor (beta chain) was captured by sequencing in a study of blood T cell repertoires in COVID-19. Study information: Collection of acute and convalescent COVID-19 samples took place in the United States, Italy and Spain.

The V end was cut by 3 bases, the J end by 12 bases, with 21 bases between. CDR3 size: 16 residues. The germline CDR1 and CDR2 sequences are SEHNR and FQNEAQ (reference sequence). Participants were aged roughly 18 to 90 years from 20 to 30 US areas. Clinical history as reported by participants underpinned cohort assignment. Here immunoSEQ multiplex PCR was the method, and the copy in TCRdb shows in-frame clones only, minus some. Among around 270,000 clones, about 90% were seen once, and the ten largest hold 2.5% to 3.5%. What was sequenced was PBMCs or T cells enriched from blood (not recorded which). The source is a woman between 40 and 50 years old who had been exposed to COVID-19. The rearrangement links TRBV7-9 to TRBJ1-6; a weak D match, TRBD1 (6 bases). The chain's CDR3 is CASSLRSGQGGGPLHF. CDR3 DNA: TGTGCCAGCAGCTTGCGTTCCGGGCAGGGAGGGGGACCCCTCCACTTT.